Given below is one T cell receptor (beta chain) in context. This clonotype showed up just a few times. Its antigen remains unidentified. Base qualities are missing; no much larger clone stands one base away. These data belong to a study of T-cell memory formation after mild COVID-19 (dated by TCRdb to 2020 to 2022). Background for the entire study: TCR sequence clusters from the two donors were found to be largely donor specific. In a couple of donors, T-cell clones that expanded and contracted after mild COVID-19 were followed by sequencing TCRalpha and TCRbeta repertoires longitudinally. Two young, previously healthy adult volunteers made up the cohort, one male and one female.

The CDR3 spans 16 residues, from the cysteine through the phenylalanine. The retained sequence is limited to the CDR3, 48 bases, with the frame set at the first base. V lost 3 bases and J lost 2 bases; the stretch between them is 18 bases long. From a lookup of the germline V gene, CDR1 and CDR2 are SGHDT and YYEEEE. Sequencing used an Illumina NovaSeq 6000. TCRalpha and TCRbeta cDNA libraries were constructed by 5'RACE with constant-segment primers, with sample barcodes and unique molecular identifiers being introduced. Trizol reagent was used to extract RNA from every sample. Amplification of the libraries took two PCR steps, and the second step added a second sample barcode plus Illumina TruSeq adapters. Sequencing of the libraries was done on an Illumina NovaSeq, producing 2 x 150 bp paired-end reads. The original pipeline was this. The reads were demultiplexed and collapsed into UMI-guided consensus sequences using migec v1.2.7. Using mixcr v2.1.11, UMI consensuses were aligned to TRA and TRB V and J templates and then assembled into clonotypes. A clonotype was counted as expanded or contracted only when both edgeR and NoisET called the clonotype significant, with the noise models trained on biological replicates. edgeR calls used a false discovery rate-adjusted p below 0.01 and a log2 fold-change threshold of 1. As an exploratory analysis of dynamics, max-normalized trajectories of the 1000 most abundant clonotypes were examined with PCA combined with hierarchical clustering. Separately sequenced CD4+ and CD8+ repertoires were used to assign the CD4 or CD8 phenotype of responding clones. TCRdb reworked the public reads: Q25 trimming with fastp, MiXCR clone assembly, productive beta chains retained. When rows share a CDR3 protein, they turn into one entry using the most common DNA and genes. The V and J calls shown here were made by TCRdb, not taken from the authors' results. The sample data list roughly 450,000 distinct CDR3 sequences, and 15% to 20% of these were observed just once. The biggest ten clones account for 9% to 15% of the sample.

PBMCs were isolated by Ficoll-Paque density gradient centrifugation. Points the paper makes about the study in general: Contracting CD4+ clones were found mainly in CM and EM memory subsets, while CD8+ clones were enriched in EMRA. The study included only two mild cases, and larger cohorts that include severe cases with pre-infection samples were judged to be necessary. The second-wave clones that peaked on day 37 were not confirmed to be SARS-CoV-2 specific. Clones contracting from day 15 to 85 had balanced CD4/CD8 phenotypes, while a second wave expanding from day 15 to 37 was biased towards CD4+. The detection of some responding clones in pre-infection memory suggests that pre-existing cross-reactive memory T cells joined the SARS-CoV-2 response.

The TCR comes from an adult woman who had mild COVID-19 (a few samples of this study predate the infection). The sample titles of this study are shuffled in the database, so cell type and time point are left out; the donor was told from shared clones. Rearrangement joined TRBV5-6 to TRBJ2-7, with the D gene not confidently named. The sample comprised PBMCs or a T cell subset sorted from them (not recorded which). The base sequence is TGTGCCAGCAGCTGGACGGAGCGTATAAGAGCCTACGAGCAGTACTTC. Its translation reads: CASSWTERIRAYEQYF.